The 16 T cell receptor beta chains presented below share a single source sample, sequenced in a study of T cells expressing NK-cell markers (TCRdb year 2020). Library preparation was by 5' RACE. This sample was sequenced with an Illumina HiSeq 2000. Following TCRdb reprocessing, every CDR3 protein sequence forms one entry, and DNA is not provided. The sample has fewer than 200,000 distinct CDR3 sequences on record. The ten largest clones capture about 18% of the sample. Sequencing input: blood T cells: a sorted CD56 or NKG2C T cell subset, CD4+ or CD8+ T cells, or bulk PBMC T cells (not recorded which). These receptors were taken from a woman aged 18 to 75 in good health.

This sequence joins TRBV5-1 and TRBJ1-4. Germline CDR1 SGHRS, CDR2 YFSETQ. The CDR3 consists of 14 residues. This CDR3 is CASRPDPSNEKLFF.

The CDR3 here is CASSVNSGAGTDTQYF. The chain couples TRBV9 to TRBJ2-3; there is no DNA to check the TCRdb D call of TRBD1. Germline values: CDR1 SGDLS, CDR2 YYNGEE. This CDR3 region has 16 residues.

The V gene is TRBV5-1, the J gene TRBJ2-1; the TCRdb call, TRBD2, lacks DNA for checking. The CDR3 runs to 16 residues. Germline V CDR1 and CDR2: SGHRS, YFSETQ. CDR3 region: CASSVLAGGLGNEQFF.

The J gene is TRBJ2-1, the V gene TRBV7-8. Germline V CDR1 and CDR2: SGHVS, FQNEAQ. This CDR3 is built from 17 residues. This CDR3 reads CASSPSGRGRAYNEQFF.

The chain combines TRBV29-1 with TRBJ1-1; absent DNA, TCRdb's TRBD1 call cannot be checked. Germline V gene data show CDR1 as SQVTM and CDR2 as ANQGSEA. CDR3 size: 15 residues. CDR3 sequence: CSAGGGWGMNTEAFF.

The chain is built from TRBV20-1 and TRBJ2-2; the D gene TCRdb calls, TRBD1, cannot be checked with no DNA. The CDR3 runs to 13 residues. In germline, CDR1 is DFQATT, CDR2 SNEGSKA (reference sequence). CDR3 sequence reads: CSARGQGGGELFF.

This chain connects TRBV6-1 to TRBJ2-2; TCRdb lists TRBD2, though no DNA is available to test this call. Per germline, CDR1 MNHNS and CDR2 SASEGT. CDR3 length: 16 residues. CDR3 sequence: CASSRTSGGADGELFF.

V is TRBV4-1 and J is TRBJ1-5. Per germline, CDR1 MGHRA and CDR2 YSYEKL. The CDR3 is 15 residues long. CDR3 sequence: CASSQEGFSNQPQHF.

The chain links TRBV9 to TRBJ2-5; TCRdb designates TRBD2, a call that cannot be tested without DNA. CDR1 and CDR2 from the germline V gene are SGDLS and YYNGEE. The CDR3 sequence is 15 residues long. The CDR3 is CASSLSGGYQETQYF.

The chain joins TRBV7-9 to TRBJ2-2; TCRdb's D call, TRBD2, is unchecked because there is no DNA. The CDR3 is made up of 16 amino acids. Germline loops: CDR1 SEHNR, CDR2 FQNEAQ (reference sequence). CDR3 region: CASSYWTAAPTGELFF.

This rearrangement joins TRBV11-3 to TRBJ1-3; TCRdb outputs TRBD1, but without DNA this stays unchecked. Germline V gene sequence: CDR1 SGHNT, CDR2 YENEEA. The CDR3 runs 13 residues. This chain's CDR3 is CASSRDSGNTIYF.

The rearrangement uses TRBV5-5 and TRBJ2-7. Germline V gene sequence: CDR1 SGHKS, CDR2 YYEKEE (reference sequence). The CDR3 is made up of 15 amino acids. The CDR3 loop is CASSLVGQSSYEQYF.

V gene TRBV19 combines with J gene TRBJ1-1; TCRdb gives TRBD1 as the D gene, but with no DNA this cannot be confirmed. CDR1 and CDR2 from the germline V gene are LNHDA and SQIVND (reference sequence). The CDR3 has 12 amino acids. CDR3 protein: CATGGAARRAFF.

The chain is built from TRBV2 and TRBJ1-1; the D call of TRBD1 rests on TCRdb alone, since no DNA is present to check it. There are 12 residues in the CDR3. Germline V gene lookup returns CDR1 SNHLY and CDR2 FYNNEI. The CDR3 reads CASSVRVGKAFF.

Here the CDR3 reads CATSRDFGAYEQYF. V and J are TRBV15 and TRBJ2-7. The germline V gene encodes CDR1 LNHNV and CDR2 YYDKDF (reference sequence). The CDR3 runs to 14 residues.

This sequence joins TRBV9 and TRBJ2-3; TCRdb designates TRBD2, a call that cannot be tested without DNA. Germline V gene sequence: CDR1 SGDLS, CDR2 YYNGEE. The CDR3 totals 16 residues. This CDR3 reads CASSVVASGRGDTQYF.